Listed below are T cell receptor beta chains from one sample, sequenced in a study of T cell changes during pregnancy in multiple sclerosis. The repertoire was sequenced with immunoSEQ multiplex PCR; TCRdb's copy has only in-frame clones and lacks some. The repertoire has 100,000 or so clones, approximately 91% of them found once; the top ten carry less than 4%. This specimen consisted of peripheral blood, obtained after pregnancy. The receptors were sampled from a female donor with multiple sclerosis, enrolled in a pregnancy study. The CDR3 runs from the conserved cysteine through the conserved F or W. The D gene is left open where the match is weak. Expanded clones are given a class, and other clones once, few, many or no size at all.

D gene	J gene	clone size	V gene	CDR3 length	CDR3 DNA	CDR3 protein
.	TRBJ1-5	.	TRBV7-2	13	TGTGCCAGCAGCCTGCAGGGTAGTCAGCCCCAGCATTTT	CASSLQGSQPQHF
TRBD1	TRBJ2-7	.	TRBV9	16	TGTGCCAGCAACCGTAACCCGGGACAGGGGGGCTACGAGCAGTACTTC	CASNRNPGQGGYEQYF
TRBD2	TRBJ2-7	.	TRBV10-2	15	TGCGCCAGCAGTGTTGAAGCGGGGGGGCCCTACGAGCAGTACTTC	CASSVEAGGPYEQYF
.	TRBJ1-1	.	TRBV7-6	13	TGTGCCAGCAGCATGACAGTGAACACTGAAGCTTTCTTT	CASSMTVNTEAFF
.	TRBJ2-3	.	TRBV5-6	14	TGTGCCAGCAGCCTAGTCCCGGGGGCAGATACGCAGTATTTT	CASSLVPGADTQYF
TRBD1	TRBJ2-3	.	TRBV5-1	13	TGCGCCAGCAGCACCACAGGGGCAGATACGCAGTATTTT	CASSTTGADTQYF
.	TRBJ2-6	.	TRBV28	13	TGTGCCAGCAGTTTATCGGGGGCCAACGTCCTGACTTTC	CASSLSGANVLTF
.	TRBJ2-1	.	TRBV29-1	14	TGCAGCGTTGAGTTAGGGGACTTTAGGGATGAGCAGTTCTTC	CSVELGDFRDEQFF
TRBD1	TRBJ2-6	.	TRBV25-1	16	TGTGCCAGCAGTCGGACAGGGGGGTCTGGGGCCAACGTCCTGACTTTC	CASSRTGGSGANVLTF
.	TRBJ1-2	.	TRBV4-1	16	TGCGCCAGCAGGCTTTTCGACAGTCAGCAAGTCCGTGGCTACACCTTC	CASRLFDSQQVRGYTF
TRBD1	TRBJ2-1	few	TRBV2	14	TGTGCCAGCAGTCCCGGGACAGGGCGCAATGAGCAGTTCTTC	CASSPGTGRNEQFF